One sample yielded the 14 T cell receptor beta chains listed below, sequenced in a study of technical replicates of blood from a handful of donors. The data were produced by immunoSEQ multiplex PCR, yet TCRdb's version contains in-frame clones alone and is incomplete. Of approximately 81,000 clones detected, 96% appear once; the ten largest clones hold around 0.18%. Specimen: T cells isolated from PBMCs. The receptors come from a human donor in good health.

V usage is TRBV6-1 and J usage is TRBJ2-7; no definite D call. Trimming took off 8 bases at V and 3 bases at J, with 14 bases between the two ends. The CDR3 runs 13 residues. The germline CDR1 and CDR2 sequences are MNHNS and SASEGT. The CDR3 DNA is TGTGCCAGCGTTTGGGCCCAGAACTACGAGCAGTACTTC. Translated: CASVWAQNYEQYF.

The CDR3 DNA sequence: TGTGCCACCACAGGGGCGGACACCATATATTTT. Translated, it gives CATTGADTIYF. The chain carries TRBV6-5 and TRBJ1-3; 7 positions match TRBD1. V lost 10 bases to trimming and J lost 8 bases; unmatched junction nucleotides: 5. Per the germline V gene, CDR1 is MNHEY and CDR2 is SVGAGI. The CDR3 runs to 11 residues.

V and J are TRBV5-1 and TRBJ2-7, with D uncertain. V lost 4 bases and J lost 3, with 17 bases in between. In germline, CDR1 is SGHRS, CDR2 YFSETQ. The CDR3 runs to 15 residues. The CDR3 DNA sequence: TGCGCCAGCAGCACGCCGGGTCCGCCAGACTACGAGCAGTACTTC. Translating gives CASSTPGPPDYEQYF.

This chain joins TRBV7-9 and TRBJ1-3; maybe TRBD1 (6 bases). Trimming removed 5 bases at V and 0 bases at J, with 14 bases between. Looked up from germline, CDR1 is SEHNR and CDR2 is FQNEAQ (reference sequence). The CDR3 consists of 16 residues. The CDR3 reads CASSRRGGNSGNTIYF. DNA for the CDR3: TGTGCCAGCAGCCGGCGTGGGGGCAACTCTGGAAACACCATATATTTT.

The chain couples TRBV10-3 to TRBJ2-5; maybe TRBD1 (5 bases). The CDR3 sequence is 13 residues long. Germline CDR1 and CDR2: ENHRY and SYGVKD. Trimming left V 6 bases short and J 5 bases short, with 13 bases between. CDR3 coding DNA: TGTGCCATCAGCGCAGACAGATGGGAGACCCAGTACTTC. It encodes CAISADRWETQYF.

The CDR3: CASSLMSSTAFNEQFF. The DNA for the CDR3 is TGTGCCAGCAGCTTGATGTCGTCTACTGCCTTCAATGAGCAGTTCTTC. The chain carries TRBV11-2 and TRBJ2-1; D is unclear. This CDR3 region has 16 residues. Trimming left V 3 bases short and J 6 bases short, with 18 bases between. Germline V gene sequence: CDR1 SGHAT, CDR2 FQNNGV.

The chain combines TRBV19 with TRBJ1-5, with D uncertain. Deletions cut 1 base from V and 0 bases from J, with 4 bases between. Germline values: CDR1 LNHDA, CDR2 SQIVND (reference sequence). The CDR3 has 14 amino acids. CDR3 residues: CASSIVSSNQPQHF. The CDR3 DNA is TGTGCCAGTAGTATAGTCTCTAGCAATCAGCCCCAGCATTTT.

V and J are TRBV4-1 and TRBJ2-5, with a weak D call TRBD2 (5 bases). The ends were cut back, 6 bases at V and 2 bases at J, with 19 bases in the middle. Germline assignment: CDR1 MGHRA and CDR2 YSYEKL. The CDR3 length is 16 residues. The CDR3 DNA reads TGCGCCAGCAGTATTAAAGGGAGCCCTAATCAAGAGACCCAGTACTTC. Translation: CASSIKGSPNQETQYF.

The genes are TRBV6-6 and TRBJ2-3, with TRBD2 as a possible D gene (5 bases). This CDR3 comprises 14 residues. Trimming pared 6 bases from V and 11 bases from J, leaving 21 bases between. The germline CDR1 and CDR2 sequences are MNHNY and SVGAGI (reference sequence). CDR3 nucleotide sequence: TGTGCCAGCAGCGATCCCTCCTCACTAGTCCGGCAGTATTTT. Its translation: CASSDPSSLVRQYF.

This chain joins TRBV4-1 and TRBJ2-7, with D perhaps matching TRBD2 (6 bases). Germline CDR1 reads MGHRA; CDR2 reads YSYEKL. The V gene lost 2 bases and the J gene lost 4 bases, with 21 bases spanning the gap. The CDR3 covers 17 residues. CDR3 residues: CASSQWGSGRGGYEQYF. CDR3 in DNA: TGCGCCAGCAGCCAATGGGGTTCCGGGAGAGGAGGATACGAGCAGTACTTC.

The chain links TRBV9 to TRBJ2-1; no firm D call. Germline-derived CDR1 and CDR2 are SGDLS and YYNGEE. Trimming took off 3 bases at V and 10 bases at J, with 20 bases between the two ends. The CDR3 has 15 residues. CDR3 DNA: TGTGCCAGCAGCGGAAGCGCGGCCCCTCAATACGAGCAGTTCTTC. Its translation is CASSGSAAPQYEQFF.

The rearrangement joins TRBV19 to TRBJ1-5, with unresolved D. Germline V CDR1 and CDR2: LNHDA, SQIVND (reference sequence). The germline V and J ends were trimmed by 3 bases and 4 bases, with 7 bases remaining between them. CDR3 length: 13 amino acids. The DNA for the CDR3 is TGTGCCAGTAGTATTGAACTAAATCAGCCCCAGCATTTT. It codes for CASSIELNQPQHF.

The chain has TRBV10-3 and TRBJ2-1; 8 bases are a match to TRBD1. After removal of 6 bases from V and 9 bases from J, the junction contained 10 bases not matched to a gene. The germline V gene has CDR1 ENHRY and CDR2 SYGVKD. This CDR3 has 14 residues. The DNA for the CDR3 is TGTGCCATCAGCGCAGACAGGGGATCCCGTGAGCAGTTCTTC. Translating it yields CAISADRGSREQFF.

The rearrangement joins TRBV7-9 to TRBJ1-1; D is uncertain. Trimming shortened V by 7 bases and J by 7 bases, and 16 bases separated the two germline ends. The CDR3 totals 13 residues. The germline CDR1 and CDR2 sequences are SEHNR and FQNEAQ (reference sequence). CDR3 protein: CASTRHSGHEAFF. The CDR3 DNA is TGTGCCAGCACCAGGCATTCTGGGCATGAAGCTTTCTTT.